This T cell receptor (beta chain) is from a study of vaccination effects on CD4 cells after COVID-19. Turning to the study itself: In the ViraFEST assay, antigen-specific CD4+ clonotypes were identified by expansion after peptide-pool stimulation. Each culture well received a few million PBMC. These cells were then cultured in IMDM with approximately 9.8 IU/ml IL-2 and around 9.6 ug/ml peptides. Findings and limits, study-wide: Cross-reactivity with common cold coronaviruses was shown by only 1 of 255 vaccine-induced clones in healthy vaccinees.

Trimming took off 2 bases at V and 3 bases at J, with 5 bases between the two ends. The V gene's germline CDR1 is MNHNY and CDR2 SVGAGI (reference sequence). This CDR3 has 13 residues. When more than 9 days of culture had elapsed, CD4+ T cells were isolated. People in the vaccine group had not been infected with SARS-CoV-2 before, and their nucleocapsid antibodies were negative. This clone showed up just a few times. Its antigen is unidentified. Sequenced by immunoSEQ multiplex PCR; TCRdb stores in-frame clones only, minus some. The sample shows about 53,000 clones, around 80% of them seen only once. The V gene is TRBV6-6, the J gene TRBJ1-5; no reliable D call. The specimen comprised CD4+ T cells from PBMCs cultured without peptide, sampled before COVID-19 vaccination. The receptor comes from a human donor who received a COVID-19 vaccine. CDR3 bases: TGTGCCAGCAGTTACGGAAACAATCAGCCCCAGCATTTT. This translates into CASSYGNNQPQHF.